This T cell receptor beta chain was recorded in a study of blood T cell repertoires in COVID-19. Original handling: The authors estimated nucleated cell counts from reference gene primer amplification. Libraries were prepared by immunoSEQ multiplex PCR; TCRdb keeps only in-frame clonotypes and omits some of them. D and trimming were read from the DNA, whereas the V and J calls and clone size are those reported in that table. The sample records 80,000 to 130,000 clones, 91% being singletons. The CDR3 is 14 amino acids. Germline-derived CDR1 and CDR2 are SGDLS and YYNGEE. The V and J ends lost 1 base and 7 bases respectively, with 15 bases between them.

V usage is TRBV9 and J usage is TRBJ2-7; D not certain. The sequence was collected from a man between 60 and 75 years old with acute or convalescent COVID-19. The sample was peripheral blood. As DNA, the CDR3 is TGTGCCAGCAGCGTAACAGAAACTCCTCGGGAGCAGTACTTC. Its translation is CASSVTETPREQYF.